The text below deals with one T cell receptor beta chain. The antigen remains undetermined. The data stem from a study of Ad26.COV2.S vaccination and SARS-CoV-2 variants. General study results and limits: Breadth measured for non-spike TCRs was similar across vaccine and placebo recipients. Quantification of TCR breadth and depth may have yielded underestimates of total T cell responses.

Profiled with immunoSEQ multiplex PCR; TCRdb holds only in-frame clones, not every one. The sample has about 350,000 clones, about 90% seen once. This CDR3 contains 13 residues. The germline V gene encodes CDR1 SSHAT and CDR2 FNYEAQ (reference sequence). Trimming removed 3 bases at V and 4 bases at J, with 7 bases between. The source of this sequence is a human donor who had recovered from COVID-19. The chain carries TRBV7-7 and TRBJ1-5, with D uncertain. The sample consisted of peripheral blood, taken after recovery from COVID-19. The CDR3 sequence: CASSLQENQPQHF. DNA of the CDR3: TGTGCCAGCAGCTTGCAGGAGAATCAGCCCCAGCATTTT. The full variable domain, its missing parts supplied by reference TRBV7-7 and TRBJ1-5, is GAGVSQSPRYKVTKRGQDVTLRCDPISSHATLYWYQQALGQGPEFLTYFNYEAQPDKSGLPSDRFSAERPEGSISTLTIQRTEQRDSAMYRCASSLQENQPQHFGDGTRLSIL.